The 25 T cell receptor beta chains reported below all come from one sample, sequenced in a study of blood T cell repertoires in COVID-19. Data came from immunoSEQ multiplex PCR; TCRdb stores just in-frame clones and leaves some out. The table has around 300,000 clones, around nine tenths seen once; the top ten hold roughly 2.3%. The sample consisted of peripheral blood. The receptors stem from a man in his forties or fifties with acute or convalescent COVID-19.

This CDR3 is CASSLSRTGNYGYTF. Written as DNA, the CDR3 is TGTGCCAGCAGCCTCTCCCGGACAGGGAACTATGGCTACACCTTC. This chain joins TRBV6-5 and TRBJ1-2, with 8 positions matching TRBD1. The CDR3 loop spans 15 amino acids. From germline, CDR1 is MNHEY and CDR2 SVGAGI. V was pared by 6 bases and J by 2 bases, with 8 bases of the junction left unmatched.

J is TRBJ1-2 and V is TRBV10-3, with 9 bases lining up with TRBD1. The CDR3 has 14 amino acids. The junction had 6 bases not matched to a gene; V was cut back by 6 bases and J by 4 bases. From germline, CDR1 is ENHRY and CDR2 SYGVKD. CDR3 nucleotide sequence: TGTGCCATCAGCGAGACAGGGGGTCTCTATGGCTACACCTTC. Translated, it gives CAISETGGLYGYTF.

This clone was seen only once. J is TRBJ2-7 and V is TRBV6-5, with a tentative D call TRBD1 (5 bases). This CDR3 is 13 amino acids long. CDR1 and CDR2 from the germline V gene are MNHEY and SVGAGI. V was trimmed by 5 bases and J by 0 bases, leaving 8 bases between them. The CDR3 nucleotides are TGTGCCAGCAGTCGACAGTCCTCCTACGAGCAGTACTTC. The encoded protein is CASSRQSSYEQYF.

The chain links TRBV7-3 to TRBJ2-1, with D hard to call. This CDR3 contains 18 residues. V gave up 0 bases and J gave up 0 bases, with 15 bases separating them. Germline assignment: CDR1 SGHTA and CDR2 FQGTGA. The DNA for the CDR3 is TGTGCCAGCAGCTTAACTCGAAGTGGTACCAGCTCCTACAATGAGCAGTTCTTC. It yields the protein CASSLTRSGTSSYNEQFF.

This chain joins TRBV10-2 and TRBJ1-2; a possible D gene is TRBD1 (5 bases). CDR3 length: 14 residues. Per germline, CDR1 WSHSY and CDR2 SAAADI. The V gene lost 6 bases and the J gene lost 2 bases, with 13 bases spanning the gap. The CDR3 sequence: CASRDSTENYGYTF. DNA for the CDR3: TGCGCCAGCAGAGACTCGACAGAAAACTATGGCTACACCTTC.

The chain combines TRBV24-1 with TRBJ2-1; perhaps TRBD2 as D (5 bases). Germline CDR1 reads KGHDR; CDR2 reads SFDVKD. Trimming cost V 3 bases and J 8 bases, with 19 bases left between them. The CDR3 runs 16 residues. The CDR3 DNA is TGTGCCACCAGTGATCCCCGGTCAGGAGCGAGGGATGAGCAGTTCTTC. Amino acids: CATSDPRSGARDEQFF.

The rearrangement uses TRBV7-9 and TRBJ1-1; D remains unclear. The ends were cut back, 5 bases at V and 0 bases at J, with 13 bases in the middle. Germline V gives CDR1 SEHNR, CDR2 FQNEAQ (reference sequence). There are 15 residues in the CDR3. The CDR3 here is CASSAIGLMNTEAFF. The DNA for the CDR3 is TGTGCCAGCAGCGCCATCGGGTTAATGAACACTGAAGCTTTCTTT.

This clone has only a few counts. The CDR3 spells CASSLERGNTIYF. CDR3 in DNA: TGTGCCAGCAGTTTGGAGCGCGGAAACACCATATATTTT. The chain carries TRBV12-3 or TRBV12-4 and TRBJ1-3; D not certain. The CDR3 is 13 amino acids. Trimming pared 3 bases from V and 4 bases from J, leaving 7 bases between.

This chain uses TRBV5-4 with TRBJ1-4, with 7 bases fitting TRBD1. The V and J ends lost 4 bases and 5 bases, in that order; junction bases with no gene match: 11. Germline CDR1 reads SGHNT; CDR2 reads YYREEE (reference sequence). The CDR3 totals 16 residues. The CDR3 DNA reads as TGTGCCAGCAGCCTGGAAGCAGGGGGACCCAATGAAAAACTGTTTTTT. Protein: CASSLEAGGPNEKLFF.

The chain couples TRBV19 to TRBJ2-5; D might be TRBD2 (5 bases). The V and J ends lost 6 bases and 2 bases respectively, with 16 bases between them. Germline V gene lookup returns CDR1 LNHDA and CDR2 SQIVND (reference sequence). CDR3 length: 15 residues. The CDR3 DNA is TGTGCCAGTAGCACTCCCGGGGTACGGCAAGAGACCCAGTACTTC. It is translated as CASSTPGVRQETQYF.

The chain joins TRBV19 to TRBJ2-2, with D perhaps matching TRBD1 (6 bases). Germline lookup yields CDR1 LNHDA and CDR2 SQIVND (reference sequence). The CDR3 sequence is 14 residues long. Trimming removed 7 bases from V and 8 bases from J, with 17 bases in between. The CDR3 is CASNPFRGSGELFF. CDR3 DNA: TGTGCCAGTAACCCATTCAGGGGATCAGGGGAGCTGTTTTTT.

The chain joins TRBV21-1 to TRBJ1-1. TRBV21-1 is a pseudogene segment. The CDR3 has 19 residues. CDR3 nucleotide sequence: TGTGCCAGCAGCGCCGAAAGATTGGGGCGGGGCTCGGGGTACACTGAAGCTTTCTTT. This encodes CASSAERLGRGSGYTEAFF.

This clone has only one observation. The chain has TRBV5-1 and TRBJ2-7, with a possible D match to TRBD1 (7 bases). This CDR3 region has 13 residues. In germline, CDR1 is SGHRS, CDR2 YFSETQ. The germline V and J ends were trimmed by 4 bases and 13 bases, with 21 bases remaining between them. CDR3 coding DNA: TGCGCCAGCAGCCCAGAGGGACAGAGGGGGGCATACTTC. Translating it yields CASSPEGQRGAYF.

This chain uses TRBV5-1 with TRBJ1-1; D is undetermined. Germline V lookup: CDR1 SGHRS, CDR2 YFSETQ. This CDR3 region has 12 residues. V lost 0 bases, J lost 3 bases, and 3 bases lay in between. The CDR3 sequence: CASSLVDTEAFF. The CDR3 nucleotides are TGCGCCAGCAGCTTGGTCGACACTGAAGCTTTCTTT.

The chain combines TRBV14 with TRBJ1-1, with D maybe TRBD1 (5 bases). Germline V gene data show CDR1 as SGHDN and CDR2 as FVKESK. The CDR3 runs 15 residues. With 0 bases removed from V and 5 bases from J, the gap between germline ends came to 13 bases. The DNA of the CDR3 is TGTGCCAGCAGCCAAGACTGGGGGGTCGTGACTGAAGCTTTCTTT. Translated, it gives CASSQDWGVVTEAFF.

This clone was observed a few times. This rearrangement joins TRBV7-6 to TRBJ2-1; TRBD1 aligns across 7 bases. Trimming at V came to 1 base and at J to 5 bases, leaving 5 bases not matched to a gene. This CDR3 has 15 amino acids. Germline CDR1 SGHVS, CDR2 FNYEAQ. CDR3: CASSLVRQGDNEQFF. The DNA for the CDR3 is TGTGCCAGCAGCTTAGTTCGACAGGGCGACAATGAGCAGTTCTTC.

This chain connects TRBV2 to TRBJ1-2; D possibly corresponds to TRBD1 (5 bases). V was pared by 6 bases and J by 0 bases, with 8 bases between. Germline V gives CDR1 SNHLY, CDR2 FYNNEI. The CDR3 has 13 amino acids. CDR3 DNA: TGTGCCAGCAGGGAACAGGCTAACTATGGCTACACCTTC. Translation: CASREQANYGYTF.

J is TRBJ2-1 and V is TRBV7-9; 7 bases fit TRBD1. The CDR3 covers 15 residues. V lost 5 bases and J lost 4; bases outside the gene matches: 8. CDR1 is SEHNR and CDR2 is FQNEAQ in the germline V gene (reference sequence). The chain's CDR3 is CASSRLDRNYNEQFF. CDR3 DNA: TGTGCCAGCAGCCGACTGGACAGGAATTACAATGAGCAGTTCTTC.

The rearrangement uses TRBV6-5 and TRBJ2-5; 7 bases are a match to TRBD1. Unmatched junction bases numbered 7, after V lost 8 bases and J lost 1 base. From germline, CDR1 is MNHEY and CDR2 SVGAGI. The CDR3 contains 14 residues. The CDR3 here is CASRPGQLQETQYF. CDR3 sequence (DNA): TGTGCCAGCCGACCGGGACAGCTCCAAGAGACCCAGTACTTC.

The chain links TRBV11-2 to TRBJ2-2; the match to TRBD2 covers 7 bases. The CDR3 loop spans 13 amino acids. The germline gives CDR1 SGHAT, CDR2 FQNNGV. V lost 11 bases and J lost 4; bases outside the gene matches: 7. CDR3 in DNA: TGTGCCGCCAGGGAGGGAACCACCGGGGAGCTGTTTTTT. Translation: CAAREGTTGELFF.

The chain is built from TRBV2 and TRBJ1-4; possible D gene TRBD1, 6 bases. The V end was cut by 6 bases, the J end by 7 bases, with 15 bases between. Germline lookup yields CDR1 SNHLY and CDR2 FYNNEI. There are 14 residues in the CDR3. The CDR3, as DNA: TGTGCCAGCAGCGAGCAGGGGTATAGTGAAAAACTGTTTTTT. Translation gives CASSEQGYSEKLFF.

The gene calls are TRBV5-1 and TRBJ2-3; 10 nucleotides line up with TRBD2. Germline V lookup: CDR1 SGHRS, CDR2 YFSETQ. The CDR3 spans 16 residues. The V gene end was trimmed by 2 bases and the J gene end by 5 bases; junction bases not matched to a gene: 8. This CDR3 reads CASSFLSGGAIDTQYF. The CDR3 bases are TGCGCCAGCAGCTTCCTGAGCGGGGGGGCGATAGATACGCAGTATTTT.

This chain links TRBV7-3 with TRBJ1-2, with D perhaps matching TRBD1 (5 bases). The V and J ends lost 11 bases and 4 bases respectively, with 14 bases between them. Germline V gene data show CDR1 as SGHTA and CDR2 as FQGTGA. This CDR3 region has 12 residues. Written as DNA, the CDR3 is TGTGCCGGGCAGGATGGGGCCTATGGCTACACCTTC. Translation: CAGQDGAYGYTF.

In this sample, this clone turned up once. The V call is TRBV7-3, the J call TRBJ2-1, with D maybe TRBD1 (5 bases). Germline V gene data show CDR1 as SGHTA and CDR2 as FQGTGA. The length of the CDR3 is 15 residues. The ends were cut back, 2 bases at V and 5 bases at J, with 13 bases in the middle. The CDR3 loop is CASSLWVGRDNEQFF. CDR3 bases: TGTGCCAGCAGCTTATGGGTGGGGCGCGACAATGAGCAGTTCTTC.

The CDR3 region has the DNA TGTGCCAGCAGCTCTAGCTGGGGCTCCTACGAGCAGTACTTC. Translated, it gives CASSSSWGSYEQYF. The V and J genes are TRBV7-2 and TRBJ2-7, with D tentatively TRBD2 (5 bases). With 4 bases removed from V and 0 bases from J, the gap between germline ends came to 10 bases. The CDR3 extends over 14 amino acids. CDR1 and CDR2 (germline): SGHTA, FQGNSA.